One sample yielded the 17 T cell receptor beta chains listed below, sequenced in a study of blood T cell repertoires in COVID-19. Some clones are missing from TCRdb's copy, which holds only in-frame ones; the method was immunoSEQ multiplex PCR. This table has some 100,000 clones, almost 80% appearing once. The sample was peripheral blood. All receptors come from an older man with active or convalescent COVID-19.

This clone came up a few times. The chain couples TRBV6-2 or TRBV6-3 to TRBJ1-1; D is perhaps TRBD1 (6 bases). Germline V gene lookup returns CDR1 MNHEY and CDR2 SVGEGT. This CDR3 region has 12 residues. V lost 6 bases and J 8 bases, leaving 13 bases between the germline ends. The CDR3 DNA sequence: TGTGCCAGCAGCCGCCTTGACAGGGAAGCTTTCTTT. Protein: CASSRLDREAFF.

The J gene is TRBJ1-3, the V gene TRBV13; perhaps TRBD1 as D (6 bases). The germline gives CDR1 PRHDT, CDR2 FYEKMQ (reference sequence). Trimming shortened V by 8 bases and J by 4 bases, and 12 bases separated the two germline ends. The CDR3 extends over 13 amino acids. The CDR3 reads CASSRGAGNTIYF. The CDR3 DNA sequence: TGTGCCAGCTCCAGGGGCGCCGGAAACACCATATATTTT.

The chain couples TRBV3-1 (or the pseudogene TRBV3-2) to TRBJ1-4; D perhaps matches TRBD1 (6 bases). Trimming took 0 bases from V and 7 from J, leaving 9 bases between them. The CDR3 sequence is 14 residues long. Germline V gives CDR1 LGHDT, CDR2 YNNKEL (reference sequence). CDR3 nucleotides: TGTGCCAGCAGCCAAGAAGCGGACAGTGAAAAACTGTTTTTT. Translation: CASSQEADSEKLFF.

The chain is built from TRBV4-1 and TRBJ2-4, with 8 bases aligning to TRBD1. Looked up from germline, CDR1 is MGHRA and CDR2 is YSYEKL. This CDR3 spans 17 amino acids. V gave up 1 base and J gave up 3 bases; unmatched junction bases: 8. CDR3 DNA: TGCGCCAGCAGCCAAGCGACAGGGGTGGTTGGCAAAAACATTCAGTACTTC. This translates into CASSQATGVVGKNIQYF.

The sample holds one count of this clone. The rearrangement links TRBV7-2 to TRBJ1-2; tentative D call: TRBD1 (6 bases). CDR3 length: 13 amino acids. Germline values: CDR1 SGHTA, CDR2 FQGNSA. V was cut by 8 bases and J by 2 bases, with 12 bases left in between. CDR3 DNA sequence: TGTGCCAGCGGACCCCAGGGGAACTATGGCTACACCTTC. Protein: CASGPQGNYGYTF.

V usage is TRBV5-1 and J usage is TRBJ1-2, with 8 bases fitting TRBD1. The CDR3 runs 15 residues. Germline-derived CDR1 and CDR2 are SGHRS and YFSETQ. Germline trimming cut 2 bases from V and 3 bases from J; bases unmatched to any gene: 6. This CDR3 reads CASSLGGTGDYGYTF. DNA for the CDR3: TGCGCCAGCAGCTTAGGCGGGACAGGAGACTATGGCTACACCTTC. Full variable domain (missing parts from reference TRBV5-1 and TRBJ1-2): KAGVTQTPRYLIKTRGQQVTLSCSPISGHRSVSWYQQTPGQGLQFLFEYFSETQRNKGNFPGRFSGRQFSNSRSEMNVSTLELGDSALYLCASSLGGTGDYGYTFGSGTRLTVV.

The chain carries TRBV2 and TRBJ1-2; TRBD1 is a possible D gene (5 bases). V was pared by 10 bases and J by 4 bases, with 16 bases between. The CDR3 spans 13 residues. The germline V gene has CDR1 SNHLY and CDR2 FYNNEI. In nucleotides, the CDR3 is TGTGCCATCCAAGAACAGGACCCCTATGGCTACACCTTC. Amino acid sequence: CAIQEQDPYGYTF. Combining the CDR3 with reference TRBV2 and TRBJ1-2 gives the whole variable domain EPEVTQTPSHQVTQMGQEVILRCVPISNHLYFYWYRQILGQKVEFLVSFYNNEISEKSEIFDDQFSVERPDGSNFTLKIRSTKLEDSAMYFCAIQEQDPYGYTFGSGTRLTVV.

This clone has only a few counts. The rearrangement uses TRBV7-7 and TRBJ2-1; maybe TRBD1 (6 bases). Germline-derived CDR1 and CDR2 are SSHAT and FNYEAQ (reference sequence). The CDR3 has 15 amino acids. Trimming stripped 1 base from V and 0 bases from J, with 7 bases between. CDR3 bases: TGTGCCAGCAGCTTAGGGACAGACTCCTACAATGAGCAGTTCTTC. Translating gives CASSLGTDSYNEQFF.

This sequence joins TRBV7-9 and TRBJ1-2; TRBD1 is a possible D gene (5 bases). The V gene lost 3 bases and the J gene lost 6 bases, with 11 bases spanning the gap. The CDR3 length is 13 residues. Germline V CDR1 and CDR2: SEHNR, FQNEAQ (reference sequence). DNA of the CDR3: TGTGCCAGCAGCTTTGGGCTGACAGATGGCTACACCTTC. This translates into CASSFGLTDGYTF.

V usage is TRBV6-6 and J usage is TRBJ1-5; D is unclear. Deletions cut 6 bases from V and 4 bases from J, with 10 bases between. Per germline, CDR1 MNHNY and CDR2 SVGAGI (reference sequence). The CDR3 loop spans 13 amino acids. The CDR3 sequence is CASRNSLNQPQHF. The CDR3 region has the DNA TGTGCCAGCAGGAACAGCCTAAATCAGCCCCAGCATTTT.

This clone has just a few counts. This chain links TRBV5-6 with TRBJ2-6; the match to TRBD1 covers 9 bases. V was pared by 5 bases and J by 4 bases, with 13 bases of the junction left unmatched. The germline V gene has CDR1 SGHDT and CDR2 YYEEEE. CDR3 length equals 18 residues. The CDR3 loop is CASRSPGQGSSGANVLTF. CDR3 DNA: TGTGCCAGCAGATCACCAGGACAGGGGAGTTCCGGGGCCAACGTCCTGACTTTC.

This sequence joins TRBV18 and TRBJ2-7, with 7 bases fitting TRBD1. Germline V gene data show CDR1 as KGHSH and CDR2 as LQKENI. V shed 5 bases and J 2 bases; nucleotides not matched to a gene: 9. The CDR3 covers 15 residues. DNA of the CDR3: TGTGCCAGCTCATCCCGGGACAGTCGACCCTACGAGCAGTACTTC. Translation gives CASSSRDSRPYEQYF. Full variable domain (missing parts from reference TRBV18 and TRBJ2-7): NAGVMQNPRHLVRRRGQEARLRCSPMKGHSHVYWYRQLPEEGLKFMVYLQKENIIDESGMPKERFSAEFPKEGPSILRIQQVVRGDSAAYFCASSSRDSRPYEQYFGPGTRLTVT.

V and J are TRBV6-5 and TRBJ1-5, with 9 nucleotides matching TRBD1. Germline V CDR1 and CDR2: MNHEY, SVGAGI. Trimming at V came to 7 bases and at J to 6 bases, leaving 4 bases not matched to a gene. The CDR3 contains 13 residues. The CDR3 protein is CASNRGPGQPQHF. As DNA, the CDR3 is TGTGCCAGCAACAGGGGGCCGGGTCAGCCCCAGCATTTT.

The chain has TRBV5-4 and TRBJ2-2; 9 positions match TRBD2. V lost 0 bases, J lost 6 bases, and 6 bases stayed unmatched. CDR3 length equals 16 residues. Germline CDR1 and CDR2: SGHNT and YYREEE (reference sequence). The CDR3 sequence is CASSLVRGGVAGELFF. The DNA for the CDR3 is TGTGCCAGCAGCTTGGTCCGCGGGGGGGTAGCCGGGGAGCTGTTTTTT.

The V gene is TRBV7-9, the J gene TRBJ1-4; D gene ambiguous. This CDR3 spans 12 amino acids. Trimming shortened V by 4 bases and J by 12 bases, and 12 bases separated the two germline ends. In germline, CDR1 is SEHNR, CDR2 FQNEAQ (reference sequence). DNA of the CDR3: TGTGCCAGCAGCTCCGACACCCCGGAACTGTTTTTT. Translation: CASSSDTPELFF.

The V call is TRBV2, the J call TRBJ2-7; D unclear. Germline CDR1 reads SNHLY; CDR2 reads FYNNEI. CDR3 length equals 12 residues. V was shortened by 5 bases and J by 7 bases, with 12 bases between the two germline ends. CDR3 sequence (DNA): TGTGCCAGCAGTCCCAGACTGAGAGAGCAGTACTTC. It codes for CASSPRLREQYF.

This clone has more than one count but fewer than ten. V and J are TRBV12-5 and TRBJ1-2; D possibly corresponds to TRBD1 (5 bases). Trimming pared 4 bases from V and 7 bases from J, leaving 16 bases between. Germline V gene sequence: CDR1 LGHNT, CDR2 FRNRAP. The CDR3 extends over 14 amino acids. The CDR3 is CASGSPREGAGYTF. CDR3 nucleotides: TGTGCTAGTGGTTCCCCCCGCGAAGGGGCTGGCTACACCTTC.